Given below is one T cell receptor (beta chain) in context. Its specificity is unknown. The CDR3 totals 17 residues. Looked up from germline, CDR1 is LGHNA and CDR2 is YNFKEQ. Donors each contributed one blood sample measuring around 2.5 ml. This entry is derived from a study of monozygotic twins with inflammatory bowel disease. Overall study results and limits: Support for a single strong signal or clonotype associated with IBD was absent.

Reprocessing the 5' RACE reads, TCRdb reports a single entry for every CDR3 protein and omits DNA. The sample data list roughly 170,000 distinct CDR3 sequences. Source material: blood. The V and J genes are TRBV4-2 and TRBJ1-6; TCRdb selects TRBD1, and the lack of DNA leaves this call unchecked. The origin of this receptor is a human donor with ulcerative colitis or Crohn's disease, or a healthy co-twin of an affected twin (not recorded which). This CDR3 is CASSQGSNGQGISPLHF.